These 18 T cell receptor beta chains share one sample of origin, sequenced in a study of low-dose radiotherapy and immunotherapy resistance in tumors. Sample time point: before trial treatment. With TRAV- and TRBV-specific primers, first-strand cDNA was made, covering the alpha and beta chains. The PCR that amplified TCRs ran for around 21 cycles, relying on a constant-region primer and a V-primer adapter. TCRdb re-analysed the reads in MiXCR, keeping a single row per CDR3 protein. The sample shows 60,000 to 90,000 distinct CDR3 sequences, around 29% of them seen only once. The sequencing here drew on PBMCs, taken before treatment. The receptors shown here come from a female donor with ovarian cancer.

The V and J genes are TRBV5-1 and TRBJ1-2; the D gene is possibly TRBD1 (5 bases). The CDR3 has 13 amino acids. Deletions cut 7 bases from V and 3 bases from J, with 13 bases between. Germline V lookup: CDR1 SGHRS, CDR2 YFSETQ. CDR3 sequence: CASRQILDYGYTF. The CDR3 DNA reads as TGCGCCAGCCGACAGATCCTAGACTATGGCTACACCTTC.

The chain employs TRBV7-2 and TRBJ2-1; 11 nucleotides align to TRBD2. The V segment lost 3 bases and the J segment 7 bases; nucleotides outside the gene matches: 8. The CDR3 covers 16 residues. Germline assignment: CDR1 SGHTA and CDR2 FQGNSA. The CDR3 DNA sequence: TGTGCCAGCAGCTTGGATAGCGGGAGGGCCCGGAATGAGCAGTTCTTC. Its translation is CASSLDSGRARNEQFF.

This clonotype was counted at least ten times. The V gene is TRBV6-6, the J gene TRBJ2-7, with D possibly being TRBD2 (6 bases). Germline V gene sequence: CDR1 MNHNY, CDR2 SVGAGI (reference sequence). Between the trimmed V and J ends, which lost 0 bases and 0 bases, there was a span of 12 bases. The CDR3 length is 16 residues. The CDR3 is CASSYSSSDYSYEQYF. CDR3 DNA sequence: TGTGCCAGCAGTTACTCGTCTAGCGATTACTCCTACGAGCAGTACTTC.

This clonotype was seen at least ten times. The rearrangement links TRBV18 to TRBJ2-3; no clear D gene. The germline CDR1 and CDR2 sequences are KGHSH and LQKENI. The CDR3 extends over 12 amino acids. The V end was cut by 6 bases, the J end by 6 bases, with 10 bases between. As DNA, the CDR3 is TGTGCCAGCTCTCCAGGCTGGGATACGCAGTATTTT. Amino acids: CASSPGWDTQYF.

By share, this clonotype counts as medium-sized. The V and J genes are TRBV28 and TRBJ2-1; D tentatively reads TRBD1 or TRBD2 (8 bases each). Per germline, CDR1 MDHEN and CDR2 SYDVKM. Trimming took off 6 bases at V and 7 bases at J, with 19 bases between the two ends. The CDR3 has 15 amino acids. The CDR3 region has the DNA TGTGCCAGCAGCCCCGGGGGGGACAGGAGGAATGAGCAGTTCTTC. Protein sequence: CASSPGGDRRNEQFF.

This clonotype turned up a few times. The V gene is TRBV7-9, the J gene TRBJ1-5; 8 bases map to TRBD1. V dropped 2 bases and J dropped 2; count of bases not matched to a gene: 5. Looked up from germline, CDR1 is SEHNR and CDR2 is FQNEAQ (reference sequence). The CDR3 is 16 amino acids. In nucleotides, the CDR3 is TGTGCCAGCAGCTTACAGGGGGCGCGGGGCAATCAGCCCCAGCATTTT. As protein: CASSLQGARGNQPQHF.

The sample holds a few counts of this clonotype. The chain carries TRBV5-1 and TRBJ2-2, with 8 bases lining up with TRBD1. Trimming cost V 3 bases and J 7 bases; bases outside gene matches: 8. The CDR3 is made up of 15 amino acids. CDR1 and CDR2 (germline): SGHRS, YFSETQ. This CDR3 reads CASSSRTGSGGELFF. The DNA of the CDR3 is TGCGCCAGCAGCTCACGGACAGGGTCTGGCGGGGAGCTGTTTTTT.

V and J are TRBV19 and TRBJ2-5; perhaps D is TRBD1 or TRBD2 (5 bases each). The V end was cut by 8 bases, the J end by 9 bases, with 40 bases between. This CDR3 contains 20 residues. CDR1 is LNHDA, CDR2 SQIVND, per germline (reference sequence). The CDR3 DNA is TGTGCCAGTCGTCCAACAGTGGAGGAACCAGAAAGTACTAGTCGCAGGGCCCAGTACTTC. Translating it yields CASRPTVEEPESTSRRAQYF.

The table lists this clonotype with many counts. V usage is TRBV9 and J usage is TRBJ2-3, with D maybe TRBD2 (6 bases). Looked up from germline, CDR1 is SGDLS and CDR2 is YYNGEE. V lost 4 bases and J lost 0, with 15 bases in between. The CDR3 has 16 residues. CDR3 protein: CASSSLVGGSTDTQYF. The CDR3, as DNA: TGTGCCAGCAGCTCACTGGTGGGGGGAAGCACAGATACGCAGTATTTT.

V and J are TRBV5-1 and TRBJ2-1; D possibly corresponds to TRBD1 (5 bases). Germline CDR1 SGHRS, CDR2 YFSETQ. Trimming took off 2 bases at V and 6 bases at J, with 9 bases between the two ends. The CDR3 sequence is 13 residues long. CDR3 bases: TGCGCCAGCAGCTTAACCAGGGTCAATGAGCAGTTCTTC. Its protein product is CASSLTRVNEQFF.

The rearrangement joins TRBV20-1 to TRBJ2-5; TRBD1 agrees at 9 bases. The V segment lost 6 bases and the J segment 5 bases; nucleotides outside the gene matches: 13. The V gene's germline CDR1 is DFQATT and CDR2 SNEGSKA (reference sequence). The CDR3 runs 15 residues. CDR3 sequence: CSARDRASLAETQYF. CDR3 sequence (DNA): TGCAGTGCAAGGGACAGGGCGAGTTTGGCGGAGACCCAGTACTTC.

This clonotype came up many times. The V and J genes are TRBV4-1 and TRBJ2-7, with D possibly TRBD1 on 6 matching bases. The V and J ends lost 2 bases and 2 bases respectively, with 16 bases between them. The CDR3 has 16 amino acids. The germline CDR1 and CDR2 sequences are MGHRA and YSYEKL. The CDR3 DNA reads as TGCGCCAGCAGCCAAACTACAACGGGACAAGCCTACGAGCAGTACTTC. It codes for CASSQTTTGQAYEQYF.

The V gene is TRBV29-1, the J gene TRBJ1-1; D may be TRBD1 (5 bases). V shed 6 bases and J shed 1 base, with 12 bases lying between them. Germline lookup yields CDR1 SQVTM and CDR2 ANQGSEA. This CDR3 spans 13 amino acids. As DNA, the CDR3 is TGCAGCGTAAAGACCGGGGCGAACACTGAAGCTTTCTTT. Encoded protein: CSVKTGANTEAFF.

Of note for this clonotype: The DNA is omitted, as the CDR3 cannot be located on it reliably, and the CDR3 follows TCRdb's listing. The chain carries TRBV2 and TRBJ2-2; the DNA was not compared with TRBD2, the D call given in the table. The germline V gene has CDR1 SNHLY and CDR2 FYNNEI. The CDR3 is 20 residues long, ends included. The CDR3 spells CASSIVERAGELFFFFFFFF.

By frequency in the sample, this clonotype is medium-sized. The genes are TRBV5-4 and TRBJ2-5, with D hard to call. CDR1 and CDR2 (germline): SGHNT, YYREEE (reference sequence). The V end lost 0 bases, the J end lost 5 bases, and 5 bases lay between the germline ends. This CDR3 contains 12 residues. CDR3 amino acids: CASSLARETQYF. The DNA for the CDR3 is TGTGCCAGCAGCTTGGCACGGGAGACCCAGTACTTC.

The table lists this clonotype with a few counts. The chain is built from TRBV11-2 and TRBJ2-1, with TRBD2 matching over 10 bases. The CDR3 covers 16 residues. V lost 5 bases to trimming and J lost 9 bases; unmatched junction nucleotides: 13. Looked up from germline, CDR1 is SGHAT and CDR2 is FQNNGV. In nucleotides, the CDR3 is TGTGCCAGCAGCCAAAGCTGGCTAGCGGGGGCGAGTGAGCAGTTCTTC. The encoded protein is CASSQSWLAGASEQFF.

The J gene is TRBJ2-1, the V gene TRBV5-1, with 11 bases aligning to TRBD2. Judging by the DNA end, TRBJ2-4 fits better; the J call may be wrong. The CDR3 consists of 16 residues. Germline CDR1 reads SGHRS; CDR2 reads YFSETQ. In nucleotides, the CDR3 is TGCGCCAGCAGTACTAGCGGGGGAGGGTCCTACAATGATCAGTACTTC. Amino acid sequence: CASSTSGGGSYNDQYF.

This clonotype was counted only a few times. This chain joins TRBV29-1 and TRBJ2-7; D ambiguous. In germline, CDR1 is SQVTM, CDR2 ANQGSEA. CDR3 length equals 12 residues. The CDR3 bases are TGCGTCCTCAGGCCCAGACCCTACGAGCAGTACTTC. This encodes CVLRPRPYEQYF.